These T cell receptor beta chains were read from a single sample in a study of early T cells in non-severe SARS-CoV-2 infection. TCRdb itself ran the 5' RACE reads through MiXCR, one entry per CDR3 protein. The profile covers tens of thousands of distinct CDR3 sequences, with around 15% appearing a single time and 3% taken by the ten largest. Sequencing was carried out using whole blood. The source of these receptors is an adult who was a healthcare worker with PCR-confirmed SARS-CoV-2 infection or an uninfected control (not recorded which). Both conserved end residues are part of each CDR3. The D gene is left open where the match is weak. Not all rows give a size; the values are once, few, many and, for expanded clones, a class.

v_call,clone_size,j_call,d_call,cdr3_aa,cdr3_nt
TRBV12-3/TRBV12-4,few,TRBJ2-5,TRBD2,CASSFGLAGGSTQYF,TGTGCCAGCAGTTTCGGACTAGCGGGGGGGTCAACCCAGTACTTC
TRBV5-6,few,TRBJ2-5,-,CASSFTGLGTQYF,TGTGCCAGCAGTTTTACAGGGTTGGGGACCCAGTACTTC
TRBV7-6,many,TRBJ2-6,-,CASSSTTLGANVLTF,TGTGCCAGCAGCTCCACGACGCTCGGGGCCAACGTCCTGACTTTC
TRBV27,few,TRBJ1-1,-,CASGETDFTEAFF,TGTGCCAGCGGCGAGACAGACTTCACTGAAGCTTTCTTT
TRBV25-1,-,TRBJ2-6,-,CASLKGGTGANVLTF,TGTGCCAGCCTCAAGGGAGGTACGGGGGCCAACGTCCTGACTTTC
TRBV5-1,many,TRBJ1-1,TRBD1,CASSARQGKAEAFF,TGCGCCAGCAGCGCACGACAGGGTAAGGCTGAAGCTTTCTTT
TRBV7-9,many,TRBJ1-2,TRBD1,CASALIRTGEAVPYGYTF,TGTGCCAGCGCACTCATAAGGACAGGAGAAGCTGTGCCGTATGGCTACACCTTC
TRBV2,many,TRBJ1-2,-,CASRAAQGPSIPNYGYTF,TGTGCCAGCAGGGCTGCTCAGGGACCGTCCATACCCAACTATGGCTACACCTTC
TRBV20-1,few,TRBJ2-1,TRBD2,CSGLAGVWEQFF,TGCAGCGGACTAGCGGGAGTGTGGGAGCAGTTCTTC
TRBV30,-,TRBJ1-1,-,CAWKHGGAEAFF,TGTGCCTGGAAACATGGTGGCGCTGAAGCTTTCTTT
TRBV6-6,many,TRBJ2-2,TRBD1,CATATGNIGELFF,TGTGCCACCGCGACAGGGAATATCGGGGAGCTGTTTTTT
TRBV4-1,many,TRBJ2-3,TRBD2,CASSHHIGTSGRTDTQYF,TGCGCCAGCAGCCATCATATTGGGACTAGCGGGCGCACAGATACGCAGTATTTT
TRBV7-9,many,TRBJ2-1,-,CASSSPGTLYNEQFF,TGTGCCAGCAGCTCGCCCGGGACTCTCTACAATGAGCAGTTCTTC
TRBV9,-,TRBJ2-3,-,CASSVGGQINTDTQYF,TGTGCCAGCAGCGTAGGAGGGCAGATTAACACAGATACGCAGTATTTT
TRBV19,many,TRBJ2-1,-,CASSAPLRDEQFF,TGTGCCAGTAGTGCCCCCCTCAGGGATGAGCAGTTCTTC
TRBV15,few,TRBJ2-5,TRBD2,CATSARVGGLAGQETQYF,TGTGCCACCAGCGCCCGTGTGGGGGGCCTAGCGGGACAAGAGACCCAGTACTTC
TRBV28,-,TRBJ1-2,-,CATFGRGGSYTF,TGTGCCACCTTCGGGAGGGGGGGAAGCTACACCTTC
TRBV30,few,TRBJ2-1,-,CAWTMGGRYNEQFF,TGTGCCTGGACTATGGGGGGCCGCTACAATGAGCAGTTCTTC
TRBV15,-,TRBJ2-3,TRBD2,CATSRALTSGGAPDTQYF,TGTGCCACCAGCAGGGCTCTGACTAGCGGGGGGGCTCCAGATACGCAGTATTTT
TRBV18,many,TRBJ2-2,-,CASSVANTGELFF,TGTGCCAGCTCAGTCGCGAACACCGGGGAGCTGTTTTTT
TRBV7-2,-,TRBJ1-1,TRBD1,CASSPVGGQGRAFF,TGTGCCAGCAGTCCGGTTGGGGGACAGGGAAGAGCTTTCTTT
TRBV20-1,few,TRBJ2-3,TRBD2,CSATGLAGGPSTDTQYF,TGCAGTGCGACGGGACTAGCGGGAGGGCCTAGCACAGATACGCAGTATTTT
TRBV27,-,TRBJ2-7,TRBD1,CASTDRFHEQYF,TGTGCCAGCACGGACAGGTTCCACGAGCAGTACTTC